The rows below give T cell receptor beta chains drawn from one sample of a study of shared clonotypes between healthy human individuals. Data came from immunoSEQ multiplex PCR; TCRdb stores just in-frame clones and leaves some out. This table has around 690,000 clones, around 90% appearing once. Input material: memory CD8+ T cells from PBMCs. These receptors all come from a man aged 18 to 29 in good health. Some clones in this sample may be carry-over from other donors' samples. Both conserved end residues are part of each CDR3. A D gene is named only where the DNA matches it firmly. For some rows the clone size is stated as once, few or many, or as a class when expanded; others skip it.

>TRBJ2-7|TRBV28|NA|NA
CASSPRRDEQYF
TGTGCCAGCAGCCCACGGAGGGACGAGCAGTACTTC
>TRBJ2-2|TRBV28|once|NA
CASSLVPATGSAGELFF
TGTGCCAGCAGTTTAGTTCCCGCGACGGGATCCGCCGGGGAGCTGTTTTTT
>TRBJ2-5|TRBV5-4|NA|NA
CASSFGYDKQETQYF
TGTGCCAGCAGCTTCGGTTATGACAAACAAGAGACCCAGTACTTC
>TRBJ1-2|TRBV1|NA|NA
CTSRGYSLCETYGYTF
TGCACCAGCAGGGGGTATAGTTTGTGCGAGACCTATGGCTACACCTTC
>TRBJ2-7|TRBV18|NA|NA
CASSPPGQSTYEQYF
TGTGCCAGCTCACCACCCGGACAGTCTACCTACGAGCAGTACTTC
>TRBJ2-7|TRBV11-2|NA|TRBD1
CASSLGTGGEQYF
TGTGCCAGCAGCTTAGGGACAGGGGGCGAGCAGTACTTC
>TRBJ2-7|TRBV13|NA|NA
CASSRGGVYEQYF
TGTGCCAGCAGCCGGGGTGGCGTCTACGAGCAGTACTTC
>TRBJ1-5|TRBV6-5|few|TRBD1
CASSYAGGQPQHF
TGTGCCAGCAGTTACGCAGGGGGTCAGCCCCAGCATTTT
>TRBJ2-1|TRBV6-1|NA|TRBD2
CASSVPGLAGSNEQFF
TGTGCCAGCAGTGTCCCGGGACTAGCGGGAAGCAATGAGCAGTTCTTC
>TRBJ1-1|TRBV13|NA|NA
CASSPANTEAFF
TGTGCCAGCAGCCCCGCGAACACTGAAGCTTTCTTT
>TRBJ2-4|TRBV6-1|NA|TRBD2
CASSENGAASGSTGKNIQYF
TGTGCCAGCAGTGAAAACGGAGCTGCTAGCGGGAGTACTGGCAAAAACATTCAGTACTTC
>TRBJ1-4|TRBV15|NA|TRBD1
CATSRDQGQGGEKLFF
TGTGCCACCAGCAGAGATCAGGGACAGGGTGGTGAAAAACTGTTTTTT
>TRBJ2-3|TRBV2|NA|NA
CASSDRARYTDTQYF
TGTGCCAGCAGTGACAGGGCCCGATACACAGATACGCAGTATTTT
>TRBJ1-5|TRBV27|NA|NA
CASSTWVGQPQHF
TGTGCCAGCAGCACGTGGGTGGGTCAGCCCCAGCATTTT
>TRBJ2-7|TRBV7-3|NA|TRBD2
CASSSRDVEPSGRVHEQYF
TGTGCCAGCAGCTCCCGGGACGTAGAACCGAGCGGGAGGGTCCACGAGCAGTACTTC
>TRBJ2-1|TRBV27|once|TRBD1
CASSFKPHRQGSSYNEQFF
TGTGCCAGCAGTTTTAAACCCCATCGACAGGGGAGCTCCTACAATGAGCAGTTCTTC
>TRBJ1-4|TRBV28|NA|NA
CASNVATNEKLFF
TGTGCCAGCAACGTTGCAACTAATGAAAAACTGTTTTTT
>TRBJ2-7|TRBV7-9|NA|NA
CASSSPSYEQYF
TGTGCCAGCAGCTCCCCCTCTTACGAGCAGTACTTC
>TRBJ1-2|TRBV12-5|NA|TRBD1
CASGDGQGARHGYTF
TGTGCTAGTGGCGACGGACAGGGGGCTAGGCATGGCTACACCTTC
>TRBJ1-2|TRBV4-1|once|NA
CASSQEGGEDLSPNYGYTF
TGCGCCAGCAGCCAAGAAGGTGGAGAGGACCTTAGTCCTAACTATGGCTACACCTTC
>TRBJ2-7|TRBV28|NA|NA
CASSLYYEQYF
TGTGCCAGCAGTTTATACTACGAGCAGTACTTC
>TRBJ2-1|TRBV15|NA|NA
CATVSGASAYNEQFF
TGTGCCACCGTGTCTGGCGCGTCAGCCTACAATGAGCAGTTCTTC
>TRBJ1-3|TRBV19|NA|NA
CASSFPPGSGNTIYF
TGTGCCAGTAGTTTCCCGCCTGGATCTGGAAACACCATATATTTT
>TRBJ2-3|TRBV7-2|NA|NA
CASSLTGSTDTQYF
TGTGCCAGCAGCTTAACCGGGAGCACAGATACGCAGTATTTT
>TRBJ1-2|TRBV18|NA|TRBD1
CASSPETGGTSYGYTF
TGTGCCAGCTCACCTGAGACAGGGGGTACCTCCTATGGCTACACCTTC
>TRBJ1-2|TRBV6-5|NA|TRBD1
CASSLNRGGYYGYTF
TGTGCCAGCAGTCTAAACAGGGGAGGGTACTATGGCTACACCTTC
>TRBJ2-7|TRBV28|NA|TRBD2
CASSLGTSGSEQYF
TGTGCCAGCAGTTTAGGGACTAGCGGGAGCGAGCAGTACTTC
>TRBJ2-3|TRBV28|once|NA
CASSPFLGLISTDTQYF
TGTGCCAGCAGTCCATTCTTGGGCCTAATAAGCACAGATACGCAGTATTTT
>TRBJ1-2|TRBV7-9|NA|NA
CASFSGVSGYGYTF
TGTGCCAGCTTCTCGGGCGTCTCGGGCTATGGCTACACCTTC
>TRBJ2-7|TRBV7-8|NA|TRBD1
CASSPGQGSSYEQYF
TGTGCCAGCAGCCCTGGACAGGGCAGCTCCTACGAGCAGTACTTC
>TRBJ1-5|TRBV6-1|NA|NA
CASSEASGSNQPQHF
TGTGCCAGCAGTGAAGCCTCCGGATCCAATCAGCCCCAGCATTTT
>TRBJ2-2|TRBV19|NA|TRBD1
CASSISRGPDGELFF
TGTGCCAGTAGTATCAGCAGGGGGCCCGACGGGGAGCTGTTTTTT
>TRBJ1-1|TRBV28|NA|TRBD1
CASSPFRGLRTEAFF
TGTGCCAGCAGTCCATTCAGGGGGCTACGCACTGAAGCTTTCTTT
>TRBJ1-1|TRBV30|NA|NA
CAWSVRGGEAFF
TGTGCCTGGAGTGTCCGAGGGGGTGAGGCTTTCTTT
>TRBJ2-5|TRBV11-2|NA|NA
CASSLRHSQETQYF
TGTGCCAGCAGCCTCCGACACAGCCAAGAGACCCAGTACTTC
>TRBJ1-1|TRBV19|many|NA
CASSIGQAAAFF
TGTGCCAGTAGTATAGGCCAGGCCGCAGCTTTCTTT
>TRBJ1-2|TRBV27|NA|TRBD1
CASSSKTRGPGYGYTF
TGTGCCAGCAGCTCGAAGACCAGGGGGCCGGGCTATGGCTACACCTTC
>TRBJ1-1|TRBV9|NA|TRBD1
CASSEQGGLNTEAFF
TGTGCCAGCAGCGAACAGGGGGGTTTGAACACTGAAGCTTTCTTT
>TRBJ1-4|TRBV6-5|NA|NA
CASRNPGPIYEKLFF
TGTGCCAGCAGGAACCCCGGTCCGATTTACGAAAAACTGTTTTTT
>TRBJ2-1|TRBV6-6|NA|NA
CASTDLLTSSEFF
TGTGCCAGCACCGATTTACTTACTAGCTCGGAGTTCTTC
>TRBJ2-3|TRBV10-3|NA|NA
CAISVPGQSAQYF
TGTGCCATCAGTGTTCCGGGACAATCGGCGCAGTATTTT
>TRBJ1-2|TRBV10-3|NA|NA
CAISQPMGGGNYGYTF
TGTGCCATCAGTCAACCCATGGGAGGAGGCAACTATGGCTACACCTTC
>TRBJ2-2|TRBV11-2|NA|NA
CASALGGELFF
TGTGCCAGCGCCCTGGGGGGGGAGCTGTTTTTT
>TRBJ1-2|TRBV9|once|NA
CASSVVGNPTYGYTF
TGTGCCAGCAGCGTAGTAGGGAATCCTACCTATGGCTACACCTTC
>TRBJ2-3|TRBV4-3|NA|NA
CASSQVRRPGDTQYF
TGCGCCAGCAGCCAGGTTAGGCGCCCTGGGGATACGCAGTATTTT
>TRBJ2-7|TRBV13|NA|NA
CASSLWEDNSYEQYF
TGTGCCAGCAGCTTATGGGAGGACAACTCCTACGAGCAGTACTTC
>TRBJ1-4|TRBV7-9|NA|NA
CASRSPHPWEKLFF
TGTGCCAGCAGGTCCCCCCACCCCTGGGAAAAACTGTTTTTT
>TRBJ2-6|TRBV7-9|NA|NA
CASSHSAGTGANVLTF
TGTGCCAGCAGCCATTCGGCAGGGACCGGGGCCAACGTCCTGACTTTC
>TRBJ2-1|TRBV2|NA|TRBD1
CASRDRGSSYNEQFF
TGTGCCAGCAGAGACAGGGGGAGCTCCTACAATGAGCAGTTCTTC
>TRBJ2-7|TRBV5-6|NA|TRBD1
CASSLAGTGAYEQYF
TGTGCCAGCAGCTTGGCCGGGACAGGGGCCTACGAGCAGTACTTC
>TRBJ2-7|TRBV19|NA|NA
CASSSTFYEQYF
TGTGCCAGTAGTTCAACTTTCTACGAGCAGTACTTC